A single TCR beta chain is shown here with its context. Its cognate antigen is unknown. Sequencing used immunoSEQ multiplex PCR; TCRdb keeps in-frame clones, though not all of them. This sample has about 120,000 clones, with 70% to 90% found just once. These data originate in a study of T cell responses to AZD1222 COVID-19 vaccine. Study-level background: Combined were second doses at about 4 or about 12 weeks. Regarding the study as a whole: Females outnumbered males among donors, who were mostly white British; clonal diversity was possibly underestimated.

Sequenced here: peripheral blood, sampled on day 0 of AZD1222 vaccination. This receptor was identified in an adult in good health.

CDR3 nucleotides: TGTGCCAGCAGCCCGGGACAGCTTAATGAAAAACTGTTTTTT. The encoded protein is CASSPGQLNEKLFF. The gene calls are TRBV5-4 and TRBJ1-4, with 7 nucleotides matching TRBD1. The V gene's germline CDR1 is SGHNT and CDR2 YYREEE (reference sequence). The CDR3 is made up of 14 amino acids. The J segment lost 4 bases and the V segment lost 4 bases, leaving 4 bases of the junction unmatched.